The 27 T cell receptor beta chains in this list originate from one sample, sequenced in a study of blood T cell repertoires in COVID-19. Clones were read by immunoSEQ multiplex PCR, and TCRdb kept only the in-frame ones, dropping some. The data contain more than 45,000 clones, less than 95% of them seen just once; the ten biggest clones take up around 3.1%. Specimen: peripheral blood. The receptors were gathered from a human donor in a cohort sampled during active COVID-19.

The chain combines TRBV3-1 (or the pseudogene TRBV3-2) with TRBJ2-7, with 7 bases identical to TRBD1. V lost 8 bases, J lost 6 bases, and 4 bases stayed unmatched. This CDR3 region has 11 residues. Germline V gene sequence: CDR1 LGHDT, CDR2 YNNKEL (reference sequence). The CDR3 protein is CASERQGEQYF. CDR3 DNA sequence: TGTGCCAGCGAAAGACAGGGCGAGCAGTACTTC.

V usage is TRBV15 and J usage is TRBJ1-5; D perhaps matches TRBD1 (5 bases). CDR1 and CDR2 from the germline V gene are LNHNV and YYDKDF (reference sequence). With 1 base removed from V and 5 bases from J, the gap between germline ends came to 21 bases. The CDR3 covers 18 residues. DNA of the CDR3: TGTGCCACCAGCAGAGGCCCAGGGCGGCACGATCAGGATCAGCCCCAGCATTTT. This codes for CATSRGPGRHDQDQPQHF.

The V and J genes are TRBV11-2 and TRBJ1-2, with 9 nucleotides matching TRBD1. Trimming at V came to 4 bases and at J to 3 bases, leaving 12 bases not matched to a gene. CDR3 size: 17 residues. Germline V gene lookup returns CDR1 SGHAT and CDR2 FQNNGV. CDR3 amino acids: CASSSPGQGLVHYGYTF. The CDR3 DNA is TGTGCCAGCAGCTCGCCGGGACAGGGACTTGTTCACTATGGCTACACCTTC.

This chain joins TRBV14 and TRBJ2-7; D is undetermined. V lost 0 bases, J lost 2 bases, and 17 bases lay in between. Looked up from germline, CDR1 is SGHDN and CDR2 is FVKESK. The CDR3 spans 17 residues. CDR3 coding DNA: TGTGCCAGCAGCCAAGAGTTCGGTGGTCCTTCCCCCTACGAGCAGTACTTC. Protein product: CASSQEFGGPSPYEQYF.

The V call is TRBV5-6, the J call TRBJ1-1; D is unclear. The V end was cut by 0 bases, the J end by 3 bases, with 6 bases between. The CDR3 consists of 13 residues. Germline CDR1 reads SGHDT; CDR2 reads YYEEEE. The CDR3 sequence is CASSLVADTEAFF. In DNA form, the CDR3 reads TGTGCCAGCAGCTTGGTCGCAGACACTGAAGCTTTCTTT.

This CDR3 is CASSLERYPLTGEQYF. In DNA form, the CDR3 reads TGCGCCAGCAGCTTGGAGAGGTACCCCTTGACGGGCGAGCAGTACTTC. This chain connects TRBV5-1 to TRBJ2-7, with D hard to call. CDR3 length: 16 residues. The V and J ends lost 0 bases and 6 bases respectively, with 19 bases between them. The germline gives CDR1 SGHRS, CDR2 YFSETQ. The full variable domain, in which reference TRBV5-1 and TRBJ2-7 provide the parts outside the CDR3, is KAGVTQTPRYLIKTRGQQVTLSCSPISGHRSVSWYQQTPGQGLQFLFEYFSETQRNKGNFPGRFSGRQFSNSRSEMNVSTLELGDSALYLCASSLERYPLTGEQYFGPGTRLTVT.

The gene calls are TRBV19 and TRBJ1-4, with 7 bases lining up with TRBD1. The J segment lost 5 bases and the V segment lost 5 bases, leaving 8 bases of the junction unmatched. The germline CDR1 and CDR2 sequences are LNHDA and SQIVND (reference sequence). CDR3 size: 15 residues. The CDR3 protein is CASSLRRDRNEKLFF. The CDR3 nucleotides read TGTGCCAGTAGTCTACGTCGGGACAGAAATGAAAAACTGTTTTTT.

The rearrangement joins TRBV14 to TRBJ1-2, with 8 bases matching TRBD1. Germline-derived CDR1 and CDR2 are SGHDN and FVKESK. With 1 base clipped from V and 6 bases from J, the junction kept 1 base outside the gene matches. The CDR3 length is 13 residues. CDR3 sequence (DNA): TGTGCCAGCAGCCAAGTACAGGGGGATGGCTACACCTTC. It codes for CASSQVQGDGYTF. The variable domain in full, with the rest retrieved from reference TRBV14 and TRBJ1-2, is EAGVTQFPSHSVIEKGQTVTLRCDPISGHDNLYWYRRVMGKEIKFLLHFVKESKQDESGMPNNRFLAERTGGTYSTLKVQPAELEDSGVYFCASSQVQGDGYTFGSGTRLTVV.

The rearrangement links TRBV20-1 to TRBJ2-3; 8 nucleotides match TRBD2. J gave up 1 base and V 3 bases, and 6 bases lay outside the gene matches. The CDR3 is 15 amino acids. Germline assignment: CDR1 DFQATT and CDR2 SNEGSKA (reference sequence). The CDR3 spells CSASGGSGGTDTQYF. CDR3 DNA: TGCAGTGCTAGTGGGGGTAGCGGGGGCACAGATACGCAGTATTTT.

The chain uses TRBV4-1 and TRBJ2-7; D might be TRBD2 (5 bases). In germline, CDR1 is MGHRA, CDR2 YSYEKL. CDR3 size: 15 residues. V was clipped by 3 bases and J by 2 bases, with 14 bases between them. CDR3 loop: CASSHLFGGPYEQYF. CDR3 in DNA: TGCGCCAGCAGCCACCTTTTTGGAGGACCCTACGAGCAGTACTTC.

The chain employs TRBV24-1 and TRBJ2-5, with D possibly being TRBD2 (5 bases). CDR3 length equals 11 residues. Germline CDR1 and CDR2: KGHDR and SFDVKD. Between the trimmed V and J ends, which lost 9 bases and 5 bases, there was a span of 9 bases. The CDR3 DNA is TGTGCCACCCCTAAGCGGGAGACCCAGTACTTC. The encoded protein is CATPKRETQYF.

This chain's CDR3 is CASRETGYPYEQYF. As DNA, the CDR3 is TGTGCCAGCAGGGAGACAGGGTACCCCTACGAGCAGTACTTC. The rearrangement joins TRBV6-5 to TRBJ2-7, with 7 bases lining up with TRBD1. Germline CDR1 MNHEY, CDR2 SVGAGI. V was pared by 6 bases and J by 2 bases, with 7 bases of the junction left unmatched. The CDR3 has 14 residues.

This chain connects TRBV2 to TRBJ1-4, with D possibly TRBD1 on 5 matching bases. Trimming stripped 2 bases from V and 8 bases from J, with 12 bases between. This CDR3 region has 14 residues. CDR1 and CDR2 (germline): SNHLY, FYNNEI. The CDR3 region is CASSEQGVGEKLFF. The CDR3 DNA follows: TGTGCCAGCAGTGAACAAGGGGTTGGGGAAAAACTGTTTTTT.

The chain has TRBV11-2 and TRBJ1-2, with no clear D. V was pared by 3 bases and J by 4 bases, with 9 bases between. This CDR3 comprises 13 residues. CDR1 and CDR2 from the germline V gene are SGHAT and FQNNGV. Written as DNA, the CDR3 is TGTGCCAGCAGCTTTGGGCAGAGCTATGGCTACACCTTC. It specifies CASSFGQSYGYTF.

V is TRBV10-2 and J is TRBJ2-3, with 7 bases matching TRBD2. Per the germline V gene, CDR1 is WSHSY and CDR2 is SAAADI. The CDR3 sequence is 15 residues long. Unmatched junction bases numbered 5, after V lost 5 bases and J lost 0 bases. CDR3 loop: CASSYSGLSTDTQYF. The DNA of the CDR3 is TGCGCCAGCAGTTATAGCGGGCTTAGCACAGATACGCAGTATTTT.

Here the CDR3 reads CASNGQGTSYNEQFF. The CDR3 DNA sequence: TGCGCCAGCAACGGACAGGGTACATCCTACAATGAGCAGTTCTTC. The chain couples TRBV5-1 to TRBJ2-1; TRBD1 agrees at 8 bases. The ends lost 6 bases at V and 1 base at J; junction bases unmatched: 6. The V gene's germline CDR1 is SGHRS and CDR2 YFSETQ. The CDR3 has 15 amino acids.

This chain joins TRBV5-4 and TRBJ1-1, with TRBD1 identical over 7 bases. Germline CDR1 is SGHNT and CDR2 is YYREEE (reference sequence). Trimming at V came to 4 bases and at J to 0 bases, leaving 3 bases not matched to a gene. The CDR3 length is 14 residues. CDR3 sequence: CASSAGQMNTEAFF. CDR3 DNA: TGTGCCAGCAGCGCGGGACAGATGAACACTGAAGCTTTCTTT.

There are a few counts of this clone. This chain links TRBV4-1 with TRBJ1-5; weak D call: TRBD1 (6 bases). Trimming removed 4 bases at V and 7 bases at J, with 14 bases between. Per the germline V gene, CDR1 is MGHRA and CDR2 is YSYEKL. This CDR3 has 14 residues. The CDR3 here is CASSRTGFLQPQHF. In DNA, the CDR3 is TGCGCCAGCAGCCGAACAGGGTTCCTGCAGCCCCAGCATTTT.

The CDR3 here is CASSPGETQYF. CDR3 sequence (DNA): TGTGCCAGCTCACCCGGGGAGACCCAGTACTTC. The chain uses TRBV18 and TRBJ2-5; D is unresolved. From germline, CDR1 is KGHSH and CDR2 LQKENI. Trimming took off 3 bases at V and 5 bases at J, with 4 bases between the two ends. The CDR3 is 11 residues long.

The chain employs TRBV3-1 (or the pseudogene TRBV3-2) and TRBJ2-7, with 9 nucleotides matching TRBD2. Looked up from germline, CDR1 is LGHDT and CDR2 is YNNKEL (reference sequence). There are 17 residues in the CDR3. V was pared by 0 bases and J by 5 bases, with 11 bases of the junction left unmatched. The CDR3 DNA sequence: TGTGCCAGCAGCCAAGAGTCTAGCGGGGCATCACCGGACGAGCAGTACTTC. It translates to CASSQESSGASPDEQYF.

The chain uses TRBV15 and TRBJ1-2, with 8 bases identical to TRBD1. V gave up 5 bases and J gave up 6 bases; unmatched junction bases: 8. The CDR3 sequence is 14 residues long. Germline V gene data show CDR1 as LNHNV and CDR2 as YYDKDF (reference sequence). The CDR3 nucleotides read TGTGCCACCAGCCCTAGACAGGGGACCGATGGCTACACCTTC. Protein: CATSPRQGTDGYTF.

Worth noting for this clone: In the same sample, other DNA sequences code for this CDR3. J is TRBJ2-7 and V is TRBV18, with 10 bases fitting TRBD1. Per germline, CDR1 KGHSH and CDR2 LQKENI. V lost 2 bases and J lost 3; bases outside the gene matches: 1. The length of the CDR3 is 14 residues. CDR3 sequence: CASSPGTGVYEQYF. The CDR3 nucleotides read TGTGCCAGCTCACCAGGGACAGGGGTCTACGAGCAGTACTTC. Complete variable domain (other parts from reference TRBV18 and TRBJ2-7): NAGVMQNPRHLVRRRGQEARLRCSPMKGHSHVYWYRQLPEEGLKFMVYLQKENIIDESGMPKERFSAEFPKEGPSILRIQQVVRGDSAAYFCASSPGTGVYEQYFGPGTRLTVT.

This chain connects TRBV15 to TRBJ1-5; 7 positions agree with TRBD1. Germline lookup yields CDR1 LNHNV and CDR2 YYDKDF (reference sequence). Trimming removed 1 base from V and 15 bases from J; junction bases left unmatched: 12. This CDR3 comprises 14 residues. The CDR3 nucleotides are TGTGCCACCAGCAGAGCACGAGTGGGACAGCCGACGCATTTT. Encoded protein: CATSRARVGQPTHF.

The chain is built from TRBV2 and TRBJ2-7; TRBD1 might be the D (5 bases). Trimming took 6 bases from V and 3 from J, leaving 12 bases between them. The CDR3 is 13 residues long. Germline assignment: CDR1 SNHLY and CDR2 FYNNEI. The CDR3 protein is CASRRDQGYEQYF. The CDR3 bases are TGTGCCAGCAGGCGCGATCAGGGCTACGAGCAGTACTTC.

The gene calls are TRBV4-2 and TRBJ1-1; a weak D match, TRBD1 (5 bases). The CDR3 sequence is 15 residues long. The germline gives CDR1 LGHNA, CDR2 YNFKEQ. The V end lost 3 bases, the J end lost 6 bases, and 17 bases lay between the germline ends. The CDR3 region has the DNA TGTGCCAGCAGCCAGACCCAGGGTGGGAAGGCTGAAGCTTTCTTT. Translating gives CASSQTQGGKAEAFF.

This chain connects TRBV29-1 to TRBJ2-7; the match to TRBD2 covers 8 bases. CDR1 and CDR2 (germline): SQVTM, ANQGSEA. The CDR3 runs to 16 residues. Trimming at V came to 5 bases and at J to 0 bases, leaving 12 bases not matched to a gene. CDR3 coding DNA: TGCAGCGTTCTCATCGTAGTAGCGGGAAGCTCCTACGAGCAGTACTTC. Translation: CSVLIVVAGSSYEQYF.

The rearrangement joins TRBV9 to TRBJ2-1; 13 bases fit TRBD2. The CDR3 covers 16 residues. V lost 6 bases to trimming and J lost 6 bases; unmatched junction nucleotides: 9. Per germline, CDR1 SGDLS and CDR2 YYNGEE. The DNA for the CDR3 is TGTGCCAGCACCACACTCGGGACTAGCGGGATCAATGAGCAGTTCTTC. This gives the protein CASTTLGTSGINEQFF. The full variable domain, with the rest looked up from reference TRBV9 and TRBJ2-1, is DSGVTQTPKHLITATGQRVTLRCSPRSGDLSVYWYQQSLDQGLQFLIQYYNGEERAKGNILERFSAQQFPDLHSELNLSSLELGDSALYFCASTTLGTSGINEQFFGPGTRLTVL.